This T cell receptor beta chain is from a study of CD8+CD57+ T cells in acquired aplastic anemia. Study as a whole: Sorted cells (CD4+ and CD8+) yielded DNA amounts that averaged roughly 3.2 ug. Healthy CD8+ samples averaged about 11 million reads.

For this clonotype: The antigen is unknown.

Looked up from germline, CDR1 is MGHDK and CDR2 is SYGVNS. Trimming left V 8 bases short and J 0 bases short, with 13 bases between. The CDR3 sequence is 15 residues long. Study results and limitations: Over 25 CD8+ CDR3 sequences occurred in both the patients and the controls.

The use of genomic DNA as template underpinned the TCR beta VDJ and CDR3 profiling. From the reads, TCRdb called clonotypes with MiXCR, one entry per CDR3 protein. The sample holds more than 100,000 distinct CDR3 sequences, 48% seen once. This chain joins TRBV25-1 and TRBJ2-2; D is unresolved. The receptor was isolated from a human donor in good health, serving as a control. Material: sorted CD4+, CD8+, or CD8+CD57+ T cells (not recorded which) from PBMCs. The CDR3: CASERSGPNTGELFF. The CDR3, as DNA: TGTGCCAGCGAGAGGTCCGGGCCGAACACCGGGGAGCTGTTTTTT.